This TCR beta chain was sequenced for a study of T cells in Graves' hyperthyroidism and ophthalmopathy. As for the study in general: Peripheral blood samples were taken at initial diagnosis, prior to any treatment.

Diagnoses used clinical symptoms, serum thyroxine and TRAb, thyroid ultrasound and orbital computed tomography. The sample holds a few counts of this clonotype. Its matching antigen is unknown. CDR1 SGHNT and CDR2 YENEEA come from the germline V gene. Trimming left V 0 bases short and J 4 bases short, with 17 bases between. There are 17 residues in the CDR3. TCR beta CDR3 regions were amplified from RNA. A first-round RT-PCR of the TCR CDR3 used the HTBI primer set. TCRdb itself ran the multiplex PCR reads through MiXCR, one entry per CDR3 protein. The sample carries hundreds of thousands of distinct CDR3 sequences, about 14% recorded once. Study findings and constraints: Most expanded thyroid clonotypes above 0.001 recurred in blood. Ophthalmopathy, which appeared later, was predicted by the model a median about 5.9 months before onset.

The chain uses TRBV11-3 and TRBJ2-3; D may be TRBD2 (5 bases). The receptor's source is a woman between 18 and 29 years old with Graves' hyperthyroidism. Sequenced sample: blood. CDR3: CASSLDSGLRGADTQYF. CDR3 nucleotide sequence: TGTGCCAGCAGCTTAGATTCTGGTCTACGGGGTGCAGATACGCAGTATTTT.